The T cell receptor beta chain described here comes from a study of regulatory T cells in long-lasting Graves disease. Overall study context: Duration of antithyroid drug therapy among newly diagnosed Graves' patients was under 3 months.

Described time point: newly diagnosed GD, antithyroid drugs for less than 3 months. RNA from PBMCs was the source of the TCR library. Diagnosing Graves' disease relied on the American Thyroid Association guidelines. In its sample, this clonotype was seen many times. CDR3 regions were amplified by Arm-PCR using iRepertoire HTBI primers to build TCR beta libraries. One entry per CDR3 protein results from TCRdb running MiXCR on the multiplex PCR reads. The table lists around 450,000 distinct CDR3 sequences, about 15% of them singletons. With 7 bases clipped from V and 0 bases from J, the junction kept 9 bases outside the gene matches. Germline CDR1 is SGHTS and CDR2 is YDEGEE. The CDR3 extends over 15 amino acids. The sample was also linked to a second study, of T cells in Graves' hyperthyroidism and ophthalmopathy.

The receptor comes from a woman in her thirties with Graves disease. Sequenced here: peripheral blood mononuclear cells (PBMCs), sampled at new diagnosis, from a patient treated with antithyroid drugs. The J gene is TRBJ1-1, the V gene TRBV5-8; 7 positions match TRBD1. The CDR3: CASQREGALNTEAFF. The CDR3 DNA is TGTGCCAGCCAGAGGGAGGGGGCTTTGAACACTGAAGCTTTCTTT.